One sample yielded the 26 T cell receptor beta chains listed below, sequenced in a study of PD-1 blockade in classical Hodgkin lymphoma. The sample's time point: cycle 4 day 1 (C4D1), after more than five weeks of nivolumab. Each and every patient relapsed after autologous stem cell transplantation, and patients got differing brentuximab vedotin exposure. Sequenced by immunoSEQ multiplex PCR; TCRdb stores in-frame clones only, minus some. The data contain tens of thousands of clones, around 80% of them singletons. This specimen was peripheral blood mononuclear cells (PBMCs), taken before the fourth cycle of nivolumab. The receptor source for this set is a human donor with classical Hodgkin lymphoma.

This clone appeared a few times. The CDR3 protein is CASSQDQLSGANVLTF. As DNA, the CDR3 is TGTGCCAGCAGCCAAGATCAACTCTCGGGGGCCAACGTCCTGACTTTC. This chain connects TRBV4-2 to TRBJ2-6; D unclear. V was cut by 0 bases and J by 4 bases, with 10 bases left in between. There are 16 residues in the CDR3. Germline CDR1 and CDR2: LGHNA and YNFKEQ.

The rearrangement joins TRBV7-2 to TRBJ1-2, with D unresolved. Per germline, CDR1 SGHTA and CDR2 FQGNSA. Trimming shortened V by 5 bases and J by 5 bases, and 15 bases separated the two germline ends. The CDR3 spans 14 residues. The CDR3 loop is CASSPQLGGYGYTF. CDR3 coding DNA: TGTGCCAGCAGCCCACAACTGGGAGGGTATGGCTACACCTTC.

The J gene is TRBJ2-6, the V gene TRBV9; 7 bases align to TRBD2. Germline CDR1 is SGDLS and CDR2 is YYNGEE. Trimming removed 6 bases from V and 0 bases from J; junction bases left unmatched: 3. The CDR3 has 15 residues. The CDR3 DNA is TGTGCCAGCACGTCGGGGGGCTCTGGGGCCAACGTCCTGACTTTC. Translating gives CASTSGGSGANVLTF.

V gene TRBV25-1 combines with J gene TRBJ2-1; D perhaps matches TRBD1 (5 bases). The CDR3 is made up of 13 amino acids. Per germline, CDR1 MGHDK and CDR2 SYGVNS. Trimming removed 5 bases at V and 9 bases at J, with 14 bases between. The CDR3 reads CASSSGMVGEQFF. The CDR3 nucleotides are TGTGCCAGCAGTTCAGGGATGGTGGGTGAGCAGTTCTTC.

Only one count was recorded for this clone. V is TRBV6-4 and J is TRBJ2-3, with D unresolved. This CDR3 comprises 13 residues. The germline gives CDR1 MRHNA, CDR2 SNTAGT. Trimming took off 3 bases at V and 1 base at J, with 5 bases between the two ends. CDR3 sequence (DNA): TGTGCCAGCAGTGAAAGGGGCACAGATACGCAGTATTTT. Its protein is CASSERGTDTQYF.

The rearrangement joins TRBV11-3 to TRBJ2-5, with a possible D match to TRBD2 (5 bases). CDR1 and CDR2 from the germline V gene are SGHNT and YENEEA. Trimming took off 6 bases at V and 4 bases at J, with 9 bases between the two ends. The CDR3 is 12 residues long. CDR3 loop: CASRRVGETQYF. CDR3 coding DNA: TGTGCCAGCAGGCGGGTAGGAGAGACCCAGTACTTC.

This clone appeared once. The chain uses TRBV11-2 and TRBJ2-1; possibly TRBD2 for D (6 bases). V lost 3 bases, J lost 1 base, and 13 bases lay in between. Germline CDR1 reads SGHAT; CDR2 reads FQNNGV. The CDR3 covers 16 residues. In nucleotides, the CDR3 is TGTGCCAGCAGCTTCCTCGGGGCGGGGTCCTACAATGAGCAGTTCTTC. This translates into CASSFLGAGSYNEQFF.

The chain uses TRBV19 and TRBJ2-3, with 13 bases aligning to TRBD2. The germline gives CDR1 LNHDA, CDR2 SQIVND (reference sequence). Germline trimming cut 8 bases from V and 2 bases from J; bases unmatched to any gene: 1. This CDR3 region has 14 residues. CDR3 region: CASGLAGATDTQYF. CDR3 coding DNA: TGTGCCAGTGGACTAGCGGGAGCCACAGATACGCAGTATTTT.

This clone was counted a single time. The J gene is TRBJ1-3, the V gene TRBV10-1, with TRBD1 as a possible D gene (5 bases). With 4 bases removed from V and 0 bases from J, the gap between germline ends came to 10 bases. The CDR3 spans 15 residues. Germline CDR1 reads WNHNN; CDR2 reads SYGVQD (reference sequence). The DNA of the CDR3 is TGCGCCAGCAGTGGTGGGGGAAGCTCTGGAAACACCATATATTTT. Its protein is CASSGGGSSGNTIYF.

This clone has a handful of counts. The chain couples TRBV7-2 to TRBJ2-7, with TRBD1 matching over 8 bases. This CDR3 comprises 14 residues. CDR1 is SGHTA, CDR2 FQGNSA, per germline. After removal of 2 bases from V and 4 bases from J, the junction contained 4 bases not matched to a gene. CDR3 loop: CASSLYQGAYEQYF. The CDR3 region has the DNA TGTGCCAGCAGCTTATACCAGGGGGCTTACGAGCAGTACTTC.

The chain carries TRBV7-9 and TRBJ2-1; 8 bases agree with TRBD1. Losses at the gene ends were 6 bases for V and 2 bases for J; bases not matched to a gene: 6. In germline, CDR1 is SEHNR, CDR2 FQNEAQ (reference sequence). The CDR3 loop spans 15 amino acids. CDR3 sequence (DNA): TGTGCCAGCAGAGCAGGGGGCCTGACCTACAATGAGCAGTTCTTC. This gives the protein CASRAGGLTYNEQFF.

The chain joins TRBV5-1 to TRBJ1-2; 8 nucleotides agree with TRBD1. Per germline, CDR1 SGHRS and CDR2 YFSETQ. J lost 3 bases, V lost 4 bases, and 23 bases had no gene match. The CDR3 has 20 amino acids. The DNA for the CDR3 is TGCGCCAGCAGCCCCGATGGGTACCGGGACAGGATCAGGGTAGACTATGGCTACACCTTC. Translation gives CASSPDGYRDRIRVDYGYTF.

The chain links TRBV27 to TRBJ2-6; a possible D gene is TRBD1 (5 bases). V was cut by 7 bases and J by 3 bases, with 16 bases left in between. Looked up from germline, CDR1 is MNHEY and CDR2 is SMNVEV (reference sequence). The CDR3 runs to 16 residues. DNA for the CDR3: TGTGCCAGCACCCCTCGGAAGGGGTTTGGGGCCAACGTCCTGACTTTC. Residues: CASTPRKGFGANVLTF. The full variable domain, completed using reference TRBV27 and TRBJ2-6, is EAQVTQNPRYLITVTGKKLTVTCSQNMNHEYMSWYRQDPGLGLRQIYYSMNVEVTDKGDVPEGYKVSRKEKRNFPLILESPSPNQTSLYFCASTPRKGFGANVLTFGAGSRLTVL.

Only one count was recorded for this clone. The V gene is TRBV6-6, the J gene TRBJ2-7; either TRBD1 or TRBD2 may supply D (5 bases each). V dropped 2 bases and J dropped 3 bases, with 17 bases sitting between them. The CDR3 loop spans 16 amino acids. CDR1 is MNHNY, CDR2 SVGAGI, per germline (reference sequence). As DNA, the CDR3 is TGTGCCAGCAGTTACAAACGGGGTCTGGGGGACTACGAGCAGTACTTC. Its protein is CASSYKRGLGDYEQYF.

The chain combines TRBV9 with TRBJ2-7; 9 positions agree with TRBD2. Trimming removed 2 bases from V and 1 base from J; junction bases left unmatched: 7. The CDR3 sequence is 16 residues long. CDR1 SGDLS and CDR2 YYNGEE come from the germline V gene. The CDR3 loop is CASSVGGLAGSYEQYF. The CDR3 DNA sequence: TGTGCCAGCAGCGTTGGGGGGCTAGCGGGATCCTACGAGCAGTACTTC.

The chain has TRBV6-1 and TRBJ2-2; D ambiguous. Germline V gene sequence: CDR1 MNHNS, CDR2 SASEGT. The CDR3 covers 14 residues. V lost 2 bases and J 3 bases, leaving 7 bases between the germline ends. CDR3 amino acids: CASSEMGYTGELFF. Written as DNA, the CDR3 is TGTGCCAGCAGTGAAATGGGGTACACCGGGGAGCTGTTTTTT.

J is TRBJ2-7 and V is TRBV5-4; possibly TRBD2 for D (6 bases). This CDR3 is built from 15 residues. With 5 bases removed from V and 0 bases from J, the gap between germline ends came to 15 bases. CDR1 is SGHNT and CDR2 is YYREEE in the germline V gene (reference sequence). In nucleotides, the CDR3 is TGTGCCAGCAGTCCGGGACTTTTTGTCTCCTACGAGCAGTACTTC. It specifies CASSPGLFVSYEQYF.

The V gene is TRBV5-1, the J gene TRBJ2-1; 9 bases match TRBD1. This CDR3 has 15 amino acids. Germline CDR1 is SGHRS and CDR2 is YFSETQ. V lost 7 bases and J lost 6; bases outside the gene matches: 11. The CDR3 sequence: CASHRTGDGFNEQFF. CDR3 DNA: TGCGCCAGCCACAGGACAGGGGACGGCTTCAATGAGCAGTTCTTC.

The J gene is TRBJ1-1, the V gene TRBV27, with TRBD1 matching 8 bases. Per germline, CDR1 MNHEY and CDR2 SMNVEV (reference sequence). V shed 6 bases and J 8 bases; nucleotides not matched to a gene: 17. The CDR3 has 16 residues. CDR3 amino acids: CASSWGRGQGASEAFF. The CDR3 nucleotides read TGTGCCAGCAGCTGGGGTCGGGGGCAGGGGGCCTCAGAAGCTTTCTTT.

The J gene is TRBJ2-1, the V gene TRBV2, with 8 bases that match TRBD2. The length of the CDR3 is 17 residues. Germline CDR1 SNHLY, CDR2 FYNNEI. V trimming: 6 bases; J trimming: 10 bases; junction bases outside the gene matches: 20. The CDR3 loop reads CASSAVQGAGVGREQFF. CDR3 coding DNA: TGTGCCAGCAGCGCTGTCCAGGGAGCGGGAGTAGGAAGGGAGCAGTTCTTC.

The chain combines TRBV5-1 with TRBJ2-2, with 8 bases identical to TRBD2. Germline CDR1 is SGHRS and CDR2 is YFSETQ. This CDR3 has 13 amino acids. J was trimmed by 7 bases and V by 4 bases; bases with no gene match: 3. CDR3 amino acids: CASSREGSGELFF. CDR3 bases: TGCGCCAGCAGCCGGGAGGGCAGCGGGGAGCTGTTTTTT.

V gene TRBV9 combines with J gene TRBJ1-2; D may be TRBD1 (6 bases). CDR1 SGDLS and CDR2 YYNGEE come from the germline V gene. Trimming removed 3 bases from V and 4 bases from J, with 16 bases in between. This CDR3 is 15 amino acids long. The CDR3 is CASSAAQGLFYGYTF. The CDR3 bases are TGTGCCAGCAGCGCAGCCCAGGGGTTATTCTATGGCTACACCTTC.

This clone appeared a few times. The chain has TRBV27 and TRBJ2-1; no reliable D call. V lost 7 bases and J lost 6, with 19 bases in between. There are 15 residues in the CDR3. Germline V CDR1 and CDR2: MNHEY, SMNVEV (reference sequence). The DNA for the CDR3 is TGTGCCAGCAACGAGACTCCCCCAGACGGCAATGAGCAGTTCTTC. Translation gives CASNETPPDGNEQFF.

V gene TRBV6-1 combines with J gene TRBJ2-7; TRBD2 matches 10 bases. Trimming cost V 8 bases and J 3 bases; bases outside gene matches: 4. CDR3 length equals 13 residues. The germline V gene encodes CDR1 MNHNS and CDR2 SASEGT. The CDR3 is CASAGTSVYEQYF. The CDR3 DNA is TGTGCCAGCGCCGGGACTAGCGTCTACGAGCAGTACTTC.

This clone appeared a single time. The chain joins TRBV18 to TRBJ2-2; 8 bases are a match to TRBD2. CDR3 size: 14 residues. Germline lookup yields CDR1 KGHSH and CDR2 LQKENI. With 7 bases clipped from V and 6 bases from J, the junction kept 7 bases outside the gene matches. CDR3 residues: CASCPGLVAGELFF. Here the CDR3 DNA reads TGTGCCAGCTGTCCGGGACTAGTCGCCGGGGAGCTGTTTTTT. Based on the CDR3 plus reference TRBV18 and TRBJ2-2, the full variable domain is NAGVMQNPRHLVRRRGQEARLRCSPMKGHSHVYWYRQLPEEGLKFMVYLQKENIIDESGMPKERFSAEFPKEGPSILRIQQVVRGDSAAYFCASCPGLVAGELFFGEGSRLTVL.

CDR3 DNA: TGCGCCAGCAGCCAGGGAACTAGCGGGAGAACAGATACGCAGTATTTT. Protein product: CASSQGTSGRTDTQYF. J is TRBJ2-3 and V is TRBV4-1, with 11 bases lining up with TRBD2. CDR3 length equals 16 residues. The germline gives CDR1 MGHRA, CDR2 YSYEKL. V gave up 3 bases and J gave up 3 bases; unmatched junction bases: 5.